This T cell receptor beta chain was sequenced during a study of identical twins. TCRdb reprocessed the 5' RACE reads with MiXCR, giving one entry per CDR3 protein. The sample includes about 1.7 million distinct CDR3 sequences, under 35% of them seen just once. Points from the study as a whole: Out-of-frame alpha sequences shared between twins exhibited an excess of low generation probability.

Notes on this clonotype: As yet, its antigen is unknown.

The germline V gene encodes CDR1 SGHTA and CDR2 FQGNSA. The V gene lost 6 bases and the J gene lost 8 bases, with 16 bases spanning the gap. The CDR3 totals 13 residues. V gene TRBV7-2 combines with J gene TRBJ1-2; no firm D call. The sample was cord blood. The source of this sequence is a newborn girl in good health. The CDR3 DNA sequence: TGTGCCAGCAGTCCCTCTCTTGTGGGGGGCTACACCTTC. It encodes CASSPSLVGGYTF.